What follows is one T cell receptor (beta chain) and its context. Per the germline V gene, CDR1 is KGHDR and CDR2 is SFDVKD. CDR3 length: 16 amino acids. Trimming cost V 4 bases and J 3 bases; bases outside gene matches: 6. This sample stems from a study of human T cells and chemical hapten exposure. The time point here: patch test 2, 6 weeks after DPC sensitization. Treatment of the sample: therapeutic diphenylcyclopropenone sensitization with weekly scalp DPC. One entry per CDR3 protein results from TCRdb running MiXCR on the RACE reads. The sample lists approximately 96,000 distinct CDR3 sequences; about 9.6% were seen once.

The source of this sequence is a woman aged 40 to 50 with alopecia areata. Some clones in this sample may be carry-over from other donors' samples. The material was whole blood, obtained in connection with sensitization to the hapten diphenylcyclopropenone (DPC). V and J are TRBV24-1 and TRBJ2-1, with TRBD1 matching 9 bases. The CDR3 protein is CATSEKGQGYYNEQFF. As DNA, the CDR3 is TGTGCCACCAGTGAAAAGGGACAGGGCTACTACAATGAGCAGTTCTTC.